One sample yielded the 27 T cell receptor beta chains listed below, sequenced in a study of T cell repertoires in cytomegalovirus infection. Their target antigens are unknown. TCRdb fed the reads into MiXCR, producing one record per CDR3 protein. The sample records 900,000 to 950,000 distinct CDR3 sequences, around 29% being singletons. The sequenced sample was cultured CD8+ T cells from PBMCs, obtained from culture after CMV antigen stimulation. Receptor source: a human donor in good health (CMV status not recorded). Some clones in this sample may be carry-over from other donors' samples.

V usage is TRBV6-2 or TRBV6-3 and J usage is TRBJ1-6; D may be TRBD1 (6 bases). The germline gives CDR1 MNHEY, CDR2 SVGEGT. The CDR3 length is 16 residues. Between the trimmed V and J ends, which lost 0 bases and 6 bases, there was a span of 12 bases. CDR3 protein: CASSYSRQEFNSPLHF. Here the CDR3 DNA reads TGTGCCAGCAGTTACTCGAGACAGGAGTTTAATTCACCCCTCCACTTT.

The chain combines TRBV7-4 with TRBJ2-7; D might be TRBD1 or TRBD2, each matching 5 bases. Germline CDR1 is SGHVT and CDR2 is SQSDAQ. The CDR3 is made up of 14 amino acids. CDR3: CVSSPPLGAYEQYV. The CDR3 nucleotides are TGTGTCAGCAGCCCACCCCTGGGGGCCTACGAGCAGTACGTC.

The chain is built from TRBV12-5 and TRBJ2-1; 10 positions agree with TRBD2. From germline, CDR1 is LGHNT and CDR2 FRNRAP. V dropped 2 bases and J dropped 8; count of bases not matched to a gene: 12. The CDR3 is made up of 17 amino acids. The CDR3 DNA reads TGTGCTAGTGGTTTGCCACGGGGAGCGGGGGGGCTTTATGAGCAGTTCTTC. Protein sequence: CASGLPRGAGGLYEQFF.

J is TRBJ2-3 and V is TRBV27; TRBD1 matches at 7 bases. The J call is uncertain, as TRBJ1-5 better fits the DNA end. In germline, CDR1 is MNHEY, CDR2 SMNVEV (reference sequence). This CDR3 has 17 residues. The CDR3 DNA is TGTGCCAGCAGTTTATCGCGGCGACAGGGCGGCACAGATACGCAGCATTTT. As protein: CASSLSRRQGGTDTQHF.

This chain joins TRBV6-5 and TRBJ2-7, with 9 bases fitting TRBD1. CDR1 and CDR2 (germline): MNHEY, SVGAGI. This CDR3 comprises 16 residues. V trimming: 2 bases; J trimming: 3 bases; junction bases outside the gene matches: 8. The CDR3: CASSYPKTGGFYEQYF. The CDR3 DNA is TGTGCCAGCAGTTACCCAAAGACAGGGGGGTTCTACGAGCAGTACTTC.

This clonotype was counted between two and nine times. The gene calls are TRBV27 and TRBJ2-7; TRBD1 might be the D (6 bases). The germline CDR1 and CDR2 sequences are MNHEY and SMNVEV (reference sequence). Between the trimmed V and J ends, which lost 1 base and 2 bases, there was a span of 15 bases. This CDR3 contains 16 residues. CDR3: CASSLFRGKPPYEQYF. CDR3 nucleotide sequence: TGTGCCAGCAGTTTATTCAGGGGCAAACCTCCCTACGAGCAGTACTTC.

The chain has TRBV28 and TRBJ1-5; D perhaps matches TRBD1 (5 bases). The CDR3 is 14 amino acids. The ends were cut back, 5 bases at V and 11 bases at J, with 19 bases in the middle. CDR1 and CDR2 from the germline V gene are MDHEN and SYDVKM. CDR3 sequence: CASSHHGIQGAQHF. Here the CDR3 DNA reads TGTGCCAGCAGTCACCACGGGATTCAAGGGGCCCAGCATTTT.

A few counts support this clonotype. The genes are TRBV6-6 and TRBJ1-4; D not resolved. CDR3 length: 14 residues. Trimming took 5 bases from V and 0 from J, leaving 7 bases between them. Germline V gene sequence: CDR1 MNHNY, CDR2 SVGAGI (reference sequence). CDR3 sequence reads: CASSRLSTNEKLFF. In DNA, the CDR3 is TGTGCCAGCAGTCGCCTCTCAACTAATGAAAAACTGTTTTTT.

The chain uses TRBV9 and TRBJ1-1; 7 bases agree with TRBD1. The CDR3 runs 16 residues. Germline V gene sequence: CDR1 SGDLS, CDR2 YYNGEE. V lost 6 bases and J lost 3; bases outside the gene matches: 14. CDR3 protein: CASTPGGGEVYTEAFF. The CDR3 bases are TGTGCCAGCACCCCCGGAGGGGGCGAGGTTTACACTGAAGCTTTCTTT.

V is TRBV5-6 and J is TRBJ2-7; unclear D gene. This CDR3 is built from 11 residues. V was clipped by 4 bases and J by 4 bases, with 6 bases between them. Germline V lookup: CDR1 SGHDT, CDR2 YYEEEE. The CDR3 sequence: CASSDDYEQYV. The DNA of the CDR3 is TGTGCCAGCAGCGACGATTACGAGCAGTACGTC.

The chain joins TRBV10-3 to TRBJ2-5; D tentatively fits TRBD1 or TRBD2 (5 bases each). The ends were cut back, 6 bases at V and 1 base at J, with 6 bases in the middle. CDR3 length: 12 amino acids. CDR1 and CDR2 from the germline V gene are ENHRY and SYGVKD. The CDR3 DNA reads TGTGCCATCAGGGGGGTCCAAGAGACCCAGTACTTC. Its translation is CAIRGVQETQYF.

This chain connects TRBV20-1 to TRBJ1-1, with D unclear. The CDR3 extends over 12 amino acids. V was trimmed by 5 bases and J by 0 bases, leaving 7 bases between them. Germline CDR1 and CDR2: DFQATT and SNEGSKA (reference sequence). CDR3 DNA: TGCAGTGCTGCAGACATGAACACTGAAGCTTTCTTT. Encoded protein: CSAADMNTEAFF.

The genes are TRBV10-3 and TRBJ1-5; 8 nucleotides line up with TRBD1. The CDR3 has 13 amino acids. J was trimmed by 2 bases and V by 6 bases; bases with no gene match: 0. Germline V gives CDR1 ENHRY, CDR2 SYGVKD. Here the CDR3 DNA reads TGTGCCATCAGGACAGGGGGCAATCAGCCCCAGCATTTT. This codes for CAIRTGGNQPQHF.

This clonotype turned up a few times. DNA of the CDR3: TGCGCCAGCAGCCTTAACAGGGGTCGGAACACTGAAGCTTTCTTT. It translates to CASSLNRGRNTEAFF. The rearrangement links TRBV4-1 to TRBJ1-1, with 7 bases identical to TRBD1. Germline V gene sequence: CDR1 MGHRA, CDR2 YSYEKL. J lost 1 base, V lost 4 bases, and 6 bases had no gene match. This CDR3 contains 15 residues.

The chain is built from TRBV7-8 and TRBJ2-5; D is possibly TRBD2 (5 bases). The CDR3 loop spans 10 amino acids. Per the germline V gene, CDR1 is SGHVS and CDR2 is FQNEAQ. Trimming shortened V by 3 bases and J by 9 bases, and 5 bases separated the two germline ends. The CDR3 protein is CASSLDSQYF. The DNA for the CDR3 is TGTGCCAGCAGCTTGGACTCCCAGTACTTC. Variable domain in full (rest from reference TRBV7-8 and TRBJ2-5): GAGVSQSPRYKVAKRGQDVALRCDPISGHVSLFWYQQALGQGPEFLTYFQNEAQLDKSGLPSDRFFAERPEGSVSTLKIQRTQQEDSAVYLCASSLDSQYFGPGTRLLVL.

This clonotype was observed at least ten times. The chain has TRBV28 and TRBJ1-6, with 12 bases identical to TRBD1. The CDR3 sequence is 16 residues long. Per the germline V gene, CDR1 is MDHEN and CDR2 is SYDVKM. Trimming removed 5 bases from V and 8 bases from J; junction bases left unmatched: 7. Written as DNA, the CDR3 is TGTGCCAGCAGTAGCCGGGACAGGGGGCTATATTCACCCCTCCACTTT. Protein: CASSSRDRGLYSPLHF.

A few counts support this clonotype. V gene TRBV7-3 combines with J gene TRBJ2-2; no clear D. V lost 3 bases and J 3 bases, leaving 8 bases between the germline ends. Germline V gives CDR1 SGHTA, CDR2 FQGTGA. CDR3 length: 14 residues. This CDR3 is CASSFATDTGELFF. In DNA, the CDR3 is TGTGCCAGCAGCTTTGCGACGGACACCGGGGAGCTGTTTTTT. The full variable domain, with the rest looked up from reference TRBV7-3 and TRBJ2-2, is GAGVSQTPSNKVTEKGKYVELRCDPISGHTALYWYRQSLGQGPEFLIYFQGTGAADDSGLPNDRFFAVRPEGSVSTLKIQRTERGDSAVYLCASSFATDTGELFFGEGSRLTVL.

This clonotype was counted at least ten times. The chain has TRBV4-1 and TRBJ1-1; 12 bases agree with TRBD1. The germline V gene has CDR1 MGHRA and CDR2 YSYEKL. V lost 2 bases to trimming and J lost 1 base; unmatched junction nucleotides: 5. The CDR3 covers 17 residues. The CDR3 reads CASSQLKGQGANTEAFF. The CDR3 region has the DNA TGCGCCAGCAGCCAATTAAAGGGACAGGGGGCGAACACTGAAGCTTTCTTT.

This clonotype was detected ten times or more. V is TRBV7-6 and J is TRBJ2-1; either TRBD1 or TRBD2 may fit D (5 bases each). The CDR3 covers 13 residues. The V end lost 3 bases, the J end lost 7 bases, and 10 bases lay between the germline ends. CDR1 and CDR2 (germline): SGHVS, FNYEAQ. CDR3 nucleotide sequence: TGTGCCAGCAGCTTGAGGGGTGGAAATGAGCAGTTCTTC. Protein: CASSLRGGNEQFF.

The chain couples TRBV7-9 to TRBJ2-5, with 10 bases identical to TRBD2. The CDR3 covers 19 residues. From germline, CDR1 is SEHNR and CDR2 FQNEAQ (reference sequence). The V gene end was trimmed by 5 bases and the J gene end by 1 base; junction bases not matched to a gene: 16. The DNA for the CDR3 is TGTGCCAGCAGCCCGGAGCTAGCGGGGGCCCAAACCCCCCAAGAGACCCAGTACTTC. This gives the protein CASSPELAGAQTPQETQYF.

J is TRBJ2-5 and V is TRBV6-2 or TRBV6-3, with 8 bases lining up with TRBD2. Germline CDR1 MNHEY, CDR2 SVGEGT. This CDR3 region has 17 residues. V lost 0 bases to trimming and J lost 3 bases; unmatched junction nucleotides: 9. CDR3 loop: CASSYSTSEPSKETQYF. The CDR3 nucleotides are TGTGCCAGCAGTTACTCGACTAGCGAACCTTCTAAAGAGACCCAGTACTTC.

This clonotype was seen a few times. CDR3 amino acids: CASSTSGPVAPLHF. The CDR3, as DNA: TGTGCCAGTAGCACCTCGGGACCGGTAGCACCCCTCCACTTT. This sequence joins TRBV19 and TRBJ1-6, with D maybe TRBD1 (5 bases). The germline V gene has CDR1 LNHDA and CDR2 SQIVND (reference sequence). The CDR3 covers 14 residues. The V and J ends lost 6 bases and 11 bases respectively, with 17 bases between them.

The genes are TRBV13 and TRBJ2-3, with 7 positions matching TRBD2. Trimming removed 7 bases from V and 0 bases from J; junction bases left unmatched: 10. The CDR3 consists of 16 residues. Germline V CDR1 and CDR2: PRHDT, FYEKMQ (reference sequence). DNA for the CDR3: TGTGCCAGCACAAGGGCTAGCGGATATAGCACAGATACGCAGTATTTT. Its protein is CASTRASGYSTDTQYF.

This clonotype was seen a handful of times. This chain joins TRBV27 and TRBJ1-1; the D gene is possibly TRBD1 (5 bases). CDR1 is MNHEY, CDR2 SMNVEV, per germline (reference sequence). The CDR3 is 15 residues long. The germline V and J ends were trimmed by 5 bases and 3 bases, with 16 bases remaining between them. The CDR3 protein is CASSDGIGAYTEAFF. CDR3 coding DNA: TGTGCCAGCAGTGACGGCATTGGGGCCTACACTGAAGCTTTCTTT.

This clonotype came up a few times. This sequence joins TRBV12-3 or TRBV12-4 and TRBJ2-1; possibly TRBD2 for D (5 bases). Trimming left V 2 bases short and J 9 bases short, with 14 bases between. CDR3 length equals 14 residues. The CDR3 spells CASSLSAGLSEQFF. The CDR3 nucleotides read TGTGCCAGCAGTTTATCGGCAGGACTTAGTGAGCAGTTCTTC.

This clonotype came up a few times. This rearrangement joins TRBV6-2 or TRBV6-3 to TRBJ2-7; maybe TRBD2 (5 bases). Germline CDR1 reads MNHEY; CDR2 reads SVGEGT. There are 16 residues in the CDR3. V was clipped by 0 bases and J by 3 bases, with 15 bases between them. DNA for the CDR3: TGTGCCAGCAGTTACTCGAAATACAGCGGAGACTACGAGCAGTACTTC. This gives the protein CASSYSKYSGDYEQYF.

The V gene is TRBV19, the J gene TRBJ1-5, with unresolved D. CDR3 size: 15 residues. The germline V gene has CDR1 LNHDA and CDR2 SQIVND (reference sequence). V dropped 8 bases and J dropped 0 bases, with 14 bases sitting between them. The CDR3 loop is CASCPKWDSNQPQHF. Here the CDR3 DNA reads TGTGCCAGTTGCCCCAAGTGGGATAGCAATCAGCCCCAGCATTTT.